A selection of T cell receptor beta chains follows, all from one sample in a study of shared clonotypes between healthy human individuals. Assay: immunoSEQ multiplex PCR; the TCRdb copy retains only in-frame clones and omits some. The sample records 450,000 to 500,000 clones, around 85% being singletons. The material sequenced was PBMCs. These receptors were collected from a woman between 40 and 50 years old in good health. Some clones in this sample may be carry-over from other donors' samples. CDR3s include the opening cysteine and the closing phenylalanine or tryptophan. Fields, in order: J gene, V gene, D gene, clone size, CDR3 protein, CDR3 DNA. A D gene is named only where the DNA matches it firmly. Part of the rows lack a size; the others show once, few, many or a class for expanded clones.

J: TRBJ2-1; V: TRBV30; D: -; size: -; CDR3: CAWSDLNNEQFF; DNA: TGTGCCTGGAGTGACCTTAACAATGAGCAGTTCTTC
J: TRBJ1-2; V: TRBV2; D: -; size: -; CDR3: CASSAVEGSYGYTF; DNA: TGTGCCAGCAGTGCCGTGGAGGGGAGCTATGGCTACACCTTC
J: TRBJ1-3; V: TRBV5-1; D: -; size: -; CDR3: CASSFDGSSGNTIYF; DNA: TGCGCCAGCAGCTTTGACGGTAGCTCTGGAAACACCATATATTTT
J: TRBJ2-7; V: TRBV11-2; D: -; size: -; CDR3: CASGRVSYEQYF; DNA: TGTGCCAGCGGCCGAGTTTCCTACGAGCAGTACTTC
J: TRBJ1-3; V: TRBV5-4; D: -; size: -; CDR3: CASSLDTSGNTIYF; DNA: TGTGCCAGCAGCTTGGATACCTCTGGAAACACCATATATTTT
J: TRBJ2-2; V: TRBV7-3; D: TRBD2; size: -; CDR3: CASSLTGGASTPGELFF; DNA: TGTGCCAGCAGCTTAACGGGAGGGGCTAGCACGCCCGGGGAGCTGTTTTTT
J: TRBJ2-1; V: TRBV9; D: TRBD1; size: -; CDR3: CASSPGQGRYNEQFF; DNA: TGTGCCAGCAGCCCGGGACAGGGGAGATACAATGAGCAGTTCTTC
J: TRBJ2-7; V: TRBV28; D: TRBD1; size: -; CDR3: CASTPTPGQGPNEQYF; DNA: TGTGCCAGCACCCCTACCCCGGGACAGGGTCCCAACGAGCAGTACTTC
J: TRBJ1-2; V: TRBV7-9; D: -; size: -; CDR3: CASSHSGSATGNYGYTF; DNA: TGTGCCAGCAGCCACTCAGGTTCGGCTACAGGGAACTATGGCTACACCTTC
J: TRBJ1-1; V: TRBV18; D: -; size: -; CDR3: CASSPGVDTEAFF; DNA: TGTGCCAGCTCACCAGGGGTGGACACTGAAGCTTTCTTT
J: TRBJ2-5; V: TRBV29-1; D: TRBD1; size: -; CDR3: CSVEDTRTGGGLYQETQYF; DNA: TGCAGCGTTGAAGATACTCGGACAGGGGGGGGACTGTACCAAGAGACCCAGTACTTC
J: TRBJ2-7; V: TRBV5-4; D: TRBD2; size: -; CDR3: CASSTWTSGIYEQYF; DNA: TGTGCCAGCAGCACCTGGACTAGCGGGATTTACGAGCAGTACTTC
J: TRBJ1-3; V: TRBV2; D: -; size: -; CDR3: CASSGVGNTIYF; DNA: TGTGCCAGCAGTGGAGTCGGAAACACCATATATTTT
J: TRBJ1-4; V: TRBV28; D: -; size: -; CDR3: CASTSSRLRRSNEKLFF; DNA: TGTGCCAGCACCTCGAGCCGCCTTAGAAGGTCCAATGAAAAACTGTTTTTT
J: TRBJ2-7; V: TRBV28; D: -; size: -; CDR3: CASSYGSFGTVDF; DNA: TGTGCCAGCAGTTACGGTTCCTTCGGGACCGTGGACTTC
J: TRBJ1-1; V: TRBV19; D: -; size: -; CDR3: CASSSRLNTEAFF; DNA: TGTGCCAGTAGTAGTCGCCTGAACACTGAAGCTTTCTTT
J: TRBJ2-7; V: TRBV7-9; D: TRBD2; size: -; CDR3: CASSTSPSGTYEQYF; DNA: TGTGCCAGCAGCACGTCGCCTAGCGGTACCTACGAGCAGTACTTC
J: TRBJ1-5; V: TRBV19; D: -; size: -; CDR3: CASTLRGGYQPQHF; DNA: TGTGCCAGTACCCTTAGGGGGGGATATCAGCCCCAGCATTTT
J: TRBJ2-1; V: TRBV5-1; D: TRBD1; size: -; CDR3: CASSPAPGQGPSYNEQFF; DNA: TGCGCCAGCAGCCCGGCCCCGGGACAGGGGCCTTCCTACAATGAGCAGTTCTTC
J: TRBJ1-5; V: TRBV2; D: -; size: -; CDR3: CASSEGRQTRNQPQHF; DNA: TGTGCCAGCAGTGAAGGAAGGCAGACGAGGAATCAGCCCCAGCATTTT
J: TRBJ2-7; V: TRBV5-6; D: TRBD1; size: -; CDR3: CASGRTGANEQYF; DNA: TGTGCCAGCGGACGGACAGGGGCGAACGAGCAGTACTTC
J: TRBJ1-1; V: TRBV28; D: -; size: -; CDR3: CASSPPPGPEAFF; DNA: TGTGCCAGCAGTCCGCCCCCGGGGCCTGAAGCTTTCTTT
J: TRBJ1-2; V: TRBV27; D: -; size: -; CDR3: CASSFGTGARGYGYTF; DNA: TGTGCCAGCAGTTTCGGGACGGGGGCGCGAGGCTATGGCTACACCTTC
J: TRBJ2-1; V: TRBV5-1; D: TRBD2; size: -; CDR3: CASSLATSTSGDEQFF; DNA: TGCGCCAGCAGCTTGGCGACTAGCACCTCCGGCGATGAGCAGTTCTTC
J: TRBJ2-1; V: TRBV29-1; D: TRBD2; size: -; CDR3: CSVVSSGSSYNEQFF; DNA: TGCAGCGTTGTATCTAGCGGGAGCTCCTACAATGAGCAGTTCTTC
J: TRBJ1-5; V: TRBV2; D: -; size: -; CDR3: CASSALSSNQPQHF; DNA: TGTGCCAGCAGTGCTTTATCCAGCAATCAGCCCCAGCATTTT
J: TRBJ2-2; V: TRBV4-2; D: -; size: -; CDR3: CASSQGGTNTGELFF; DNA: TGTGCCAGCAGCCAAGGTGGTACGAACACCGGGGAGCTGTTTTTT
J: TRBJ2-7; V: TRBV7-6; D: TRBD2; size: -; CDR3: CASSFYVGRSLREQYF; DNA: TGTGCCAGCAGCTTCTATGTCGGGAGGAGCCTTAGGGAGCAGTACTTC
J: TRBJ1-2; V: TRBV7-2; D: -; size: -; CDR3: CASSLAAELYGYTF; DNA: TGTGCCAGCAGCTTAGCTGCGGAGCTTTATGGCTACACCTTC
J: TRBJ2-7; V: TRBV27; D: -; size: -; CDR3: CASSLWVGDNEQYF; DNA: TGTGCCAGCAGTTTATGGGTCGGGGACAATGAGCAGTACTTC
J: TRBJ2-7; V: TRBV11-2; D: TRBD2; size: -; CDR3: CASSLGGLAYEQYF; DNA: TGTGCCAGCAGCTTAGGGGGACTAGCCTACGAGCAGTACTTC
J: TRBJ1-1; V: TRBV6-5; D: -; size: -; CDR3: CASSYSRRDTEAFF; DNA: TGTGCCAGCAGTTACTCGCGACGGGACACTGAAGCTTTCTTT
J: TRBJ1-3; V: TRBV6-6; D: -; size: -; CDR3: CASSYEGLGNTIYF; DNA: TGTGCCAGCAGTTACGAGGGGCTTGGAAACACCATATATTTT
J: TRBJ2-1; V: TRBV6-1; D: TRBD2; size: few; CDR3: CASSELAGGWYEQFF; DNA: TGTGCCAGCAGTGAACTAGCGGGAGGATGGTACGAGCAGTTCTTC
J: TRBJ2-7; V: TRBV5-1; D: TRBD1; size: -; CDR3: CASSPTGASYEQYF; DNA: TGCGCCAGCAGCCCCACAGGGGCTTCCTACGAGCAGTACTTC
J: TRBJ1-1; V: TRBV5-6; D: -; size: -; CDR3: CASSLLGQNTEAFF; DNA: TGTGCCAGCAGCTTGCTGGGCCAGAACACTGAAGCTTTCTTT
J: TRBJ2-5; V: TRBV5-4; D: -; size: -; CDR3: CASSPGGKETQYF; DNA: TGTGCCAGCAGCCCGGGGGGCAAAGAGACCCAGTACTTC
J: TRBJ1-2; V: TRBV4-1; D: TRBD1; size: -; CDR3: CASSPDRGVEYYGYTF; DNA: TGCGCCAGCAGCCCGGACAGGGGGGTAGAATACTATGGCTACACCTTC
J: TRBJ1-4; V: TRBV5-1; D: TRBD1; size: -; CDR3: CASSPGQGDEKLFF; DNA: TGCGCCAGCAGCCCGGGACAGGGGGATGAAAAACTGTTTTTT
J: TRBJ2-5; V: TRBV19; D: -; size: many; CDR3: CASSMGQGYEETQYF; DNA: TGTGCCAGTAGTATGGGTCAGGGGTATGAGGAGACCCAGTACTTC
J: TRBJ2-1; V: TRBV27; D: -; size: -; CDR3: CASSLPGTGYNEQFF; DNA: TGTGCCAGCAGTTTACCCGGGACGGGTTACAATGAGCAGTTCTTC
J: TRBJ1-3; V: TRBV4-1; D: TRBD1; size: -; CDR3: CASSQVPGQGEDTIYF; DNA: TGCGCCAGCAGCCAAGTTCCGGGACAGGGAGAGGACACCATATATTTT
J: TRBJ2-7; V: TRBV4-2; D: -; size: -; CDR3: CASSQAPLGTYEQYF; DNA: TGTGCCAGCAGCCAAGCCCCGTTGGGCACCTACGAGCAGTACTTC
J: TRBJ2-7; V: TRBV2; D: TRBD1; size: once; CDR3: CASRGTGTYEQYF; DNA: TGTGCCAGCAGAGGGACAGGCACCTACGAGCAGTACTTC
J: TRBJ2-3; V: TRBV28; D: -; size: -; CDR3: CASYDSSTDTQYF; DNA: TGTGCCAGCTACGATTCTAGCACAGATACGCAGTATTTT
J: TRBJ2-3; V: TRBV5-1; D: TRBD2; size: -; CDR3: CASRYWTSGSLDTQYF; DNA: TGCGCCAGCAGATACTGGACTAGCGGGAGTCTAGATACGCAGTATTTT
J: TRBJ1-6; V: TRBV30; D: -; size: few; CDR3: CAWLQGSYNSPLHF; DNA: TGTGCCTGGCTACAGGGATCCTATAATTCACCCCTCCACTTT
J: TRBJ2-1; V: TRBV11-3; D: -; size: -; CDR3: CASSLAHSSYNEQFF; DNA: TGTGCCAGCAGCTTAGCCCATAGCTCCTACAATGAGCAGTTCTTC